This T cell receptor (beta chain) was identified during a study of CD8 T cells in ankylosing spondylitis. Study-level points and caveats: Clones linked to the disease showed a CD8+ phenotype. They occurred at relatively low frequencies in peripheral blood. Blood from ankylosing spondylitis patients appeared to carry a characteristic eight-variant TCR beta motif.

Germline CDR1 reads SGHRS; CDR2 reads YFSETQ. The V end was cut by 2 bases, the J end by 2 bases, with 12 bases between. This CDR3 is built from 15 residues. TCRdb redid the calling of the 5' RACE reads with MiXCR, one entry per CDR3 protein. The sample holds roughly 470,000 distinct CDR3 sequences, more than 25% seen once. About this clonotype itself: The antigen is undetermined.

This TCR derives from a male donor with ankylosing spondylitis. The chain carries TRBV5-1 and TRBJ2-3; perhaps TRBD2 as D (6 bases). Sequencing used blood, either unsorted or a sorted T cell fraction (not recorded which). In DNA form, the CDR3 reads TGCGCCAGCAGCTTTACTAGCAGGATCACAGATACGCAGTATTTT. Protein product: CASSFTSRITDTQYF.